This entry describes one TCR beta chain. Its antigen remains unknown. Using its own MiXCR run on the reads, TCRdb lists one record per CDR3 protein. This table holds about 440,000 distinct CDR3 sequences, approximately 33% found once. V lost 3 bases and J 7 bases, leaving 13 bases between the germline ends. This CDR3 has 15 residues. This specimen belongs to a study of T cell repertoires in cytomegalovirus infection. Study information: A matching HLA type, together with CMV infection, was signaled by public TCR beta signatures. Regarding the study as a whole: HLA-C-restricted CMV-specific TCR beta clonotypes were dominant in the ex vivo response. CMV carriers with the relevant HLA were identified by cumulative public TCR beta family frequency.

The receptor was derived from a human donor in good health (CMV status not recorded). Some clones in this sample may be carry-over from other donors' samples. V is TRBV12-3 or TRBV12-4 and J is TRBJ1-6, with D perhaps matching TRBD1 (5 bases). Sample: PBMCs. CDR3 sequence reads: CASSFGPGANSPLHF. In DNA, the CDR3 is TGTGCCAGCAGTTTTGGACCTGGGGCGAATTCACCCCTCCACTTT.